These 16 T cell receptor beta chains were all obtained from the same sample, sequenced in a study of blood T cell repertoires in COVID-19 (dated by TCRdb to 2019 to 2021). The library was produced with the immunoSEQ multiplex PCR assay. TCRdb mirrors the immuneACCESS table, restricted to in-frame sequences. Some clones are absent from its copies; in checked studies, under half trace to an unresolved V gene, and the reason for the others is unknown. In all, the sample holds 150,000 to 200,000 clones, and roughly 90% of those were seen once. Roughly 2% of the sample rests with the top ten. Sequencing input: peripheral blood. Receptors were obtained from a man between 18 and 29 years old with acute or convalescent COVID-19.

The V and J genes are TRBV27 and TRBJ1-1; D is possibly TRBD1 (6 bases). CDR3 length: 17 amino acids. V gave up 7 bases and J gave up 4 bases, with 25 bases separating them. Germline-derived CDR1 and CDR2 are MNHEY and SMNVEV (reference sequence). The chain's CDR3 is CASTLGSAGALGTEAFF. The DNA for the CDR3 is TGTGCCAGCACCTTAGGTAGTGCAGGGGCGTTGGGCACTGAAGCTTTCTTT.

The rearrangement joins TRBV5-1 to TRBJ2-2; D remains unclear. This CDR3 is 15 amino acids long. Trimming removed 1 base at V and 0 bases at J, with 7 bases between. Germline loops: CDR1 SGHRS, CDR2 YFSETQ. This CDR3 is CASSLFAANTGELFF. Written as DNA, the CDR3 is TGCGCCAGCAGCTTGTTTGCGGCGAACACCGGGGAGCTGTTTTTT.

This chain joins TRBV7-9 and TRBJ1-4; D gene unclear. V lost 4 bases and J lost 6, with 18 bases in between. Germline assignment: CDR1 SEHNR and CDR2 FQNEAQ (reference sequence). CDR3 length: 16 residues. CDR3: CASSSGSGLVDEKLFF. The CDR3 nucleotides are TGTGCCAGCAGCTCGGGGAGCGGGCTTGTGGATGAAAAACTGTTTTTT.

The chain uses TRBV7-9 and TRBJ1-3, with 7 bases fitting TRBD1. The CDR3 runs to 16 residues. J lost 1 base, V lost 5 bases, and 8 bases had no gene match. Germline CDR1 and CDR2: SEHNR and FQNEAQ (reference sequence). This CDR3 reads CASSRNRGLSGNTIYF. The CDR3 coding sequence is TGTGCCAGCAGCCGTAACAGGGGACTTTCTGGAAACACCATATATTTT.

V usage is TRBV18 and J usage is TRBJ1-2, with a tentative D call TRBD1 (5 bases). Trimming removed 0 bases at V and 8 bases at J, with 10 bases between. CDR1 KGHSH and CDR2 LQKENI come from the germline V gene. The CDR3 totals 13 residues. The CDR3 reads CASSPPAGYGYTF. The CDR3 DNA is TGTGCCAGCTCACCACCGGCAGGGTACGGCTACACCTTC.

V is TRBV5-4 and J is TRBJ1-2, with D hard to call. The CDR3 loop spans 15 amino acids. Per the germline V gene, CDR1 is SGHNT and CDR2 is YYREEE (reference sequence). Trimming stripped 4 bases from V and 0 bases from J, with 13 bases between. The DNA for the CDR3 is TGTGCCAGCAGCCCCGACGCCGGGGCTAACTATGGCTACACCTTC. Protein sequence: CASSPDAGANYGYTF.

The rearrangement uses TRBV2 and TRBJ2-7, with 13 bases fitting TRBD2. The CDR3 sequence is 15 residues long. The V gene's germline CDR1 is SNHLY and CDR2 FYNNEI. With 6 bases clipped from V and 2 bases from J, the junction kept 4 bases outside the gene matches. The CDR3 DNA sequence: TGTGCCAGCAGGGCCGGGACTAGCGGGGCCTACGAGCAGTACTTC. Translating it yields CASRAGTSGAYEQYF.

V usage is TRBV3-1 (or the pseudogene TRBV3-2) and J usage is TRBJ2-6; 8 nucleotides agree with TRBD1. The CDR3 is made up of 17 amino acids. V was clipped by 3 bases and J by 3 bases; unmatched bases: 7. Germline assignment: CDR1 LGHDT and CDR2 YNNKEL (reference sequence). CDR3 nucleotides: TGTGCCAGCAGCCACGACAGGGGAGGAAATGGGGCCAACGTCCTGACTTTC. It translates to CASSHDRGGNGANVLTF.

The chain uses TRBV15 and TRBJ1-6; TRBD1 agrees at 8 bases. CDR3 length: 16 amino acids. Looked up from germline, CDR1 is LNHNV and CDR2 is YYDKDF (reference sequence). V shed 0 bases and J 10 bases; nucleotides not matched to a gene: 8. The CDR3 spells CATSREHQGARSPLHF. DNA of the CDR3: TGTGCCACCAGCAGAGAACATCAGGGGGCAAGATCACCCCTCCACTTT.

The rearrangement joins TRBV4-1 to TRBJ1-4; 7 positions agree with TRBD1. This CDR3 is 14 amino acids long. V lost 6 bases, J lost 4 bases, and 5 bases stayed unmatched. Germline CDR1 MGHRA, CDR2 YSYEKL. The CDR3 bases are TGCGCCAGCAGTGTAGGGACAGTTAATGAAAAACTGTTTTTT. Its translation is CASSVGTVNEKLFF.

V usage is TRBV10-1 and J usage is TRBJ1-5, with TRBD1 matching 9 bases. CDR1 is WNHNN and CDR2 is SYGVQD in the germline V gene (reference sequence). The CDR3 is 15 residues long. V trimming: 6 bases; J trimming: 2 bases; junction bases outside the gene matches: 5. The CDR3 reads CASREGQGRNQPQHF. The CDR3 coding sequence is TGCGCCAGCAGGGAGGGACAGGGACGCAATCAGCCCCAGCATTTT.

The rearrangement links TRBV6-5 to TRBJ2-2, with D possibly being TRBD1 (6 bases). Germline-derived CDR1 and CDR2 are MNHEY and SVGAGI. This CDR3 is 15 amino acids long. V dropped 5 bases and J dropped 2 bases, with 12 bases sitting between them. CDR3 DNA sequence: TGTGCCAGCAGTCCGACAGGCCCTAACACCGGGGAGCTGTTTTTT. Translated, it gives CASSPTGPNTGELFF.

This chain uses TRBV3-1 (or the pseudogene TRBV3-2) with TRBJ2-5; 7 nucleotides align to TRBD2. The junction had 10 bases not matched to a gene; V was cut back by 3 bases and J by 6 bases. There are 15 residues in the CDR3. Germline CDR1 is LGHDT and CDR2 is YNNKEL (reference sequence). The CDR3 region has the DNA TGTGCCAGCAGCCATTACGCGGGAGCGGAAAAGACCCAGTACTTC. Protein: CASSHYAGAEKTQYF.

The chain has TRBV6-1 and TRBJ1-1; 9 bases map to TRBD1. The CDR3 is 17 amino acids. Germline trimming cut 0 bases from V and 1 base from J; bases unmatched to any gene: 6. CDR1 MNHNS and CDR2 SASEGT come from the germline V gene. The CDR3 reads CASSEANGQGRNTEAFF. CDR3 nucleotide sequence: TGTGCCAGCAGTGAAGCGAATGGACAGGGGCGGAACACTGAAGCTTTCTTT.

The gene calls are TRBV29-1 and TRBJ2-1; TRBD2 matches at 10 bases. Germline assignment: CDR1 SQVTM and CDR2 ANQGSEA. This CDR3 contains 14 residues. The junction had 2 bases not matched to a gene; V was cut back by 5 bases and J by 1 base. CDR3 loop: CSVLAGASYNEQFF. The CDR3 coding sequence is TGCAGCGTTCTAGCGGGAGCATCCTACAATGAGCAGTTCTTC.

The chain employs TRBV7-9 and TRBJ2-7, with D perhaps matching TRBD2 (6 bases). The CDR3 is made up of 14 amino acids. Trimming took off 4 bases at V and 3 bases at J, with 13 bases between the two ends. Looked up from germline, CDR1 is SEHNR and CDR2 is FQNEAQ (reference sequence). This CDR3 is CASSSPSEDYEQYF. For the CDR3, the DNA is TGTGCCAGCAGCTCCCCTAGCGAAGACTACGAGCAGTACTTC.